This T cell receptor (beta chain) was profiled in a study of T cells after yellow fever vaccination. In germline, CDR1 is LNHNV, CDR2 YYDKDF (reference sequence). Trimming left V 1 base short and J 7 bases short, with 19 bases between. The CDR3 runs to 16 residues. A universal primer site and UMIs were added as TCR cDNA was made by 5'RACE template switching. TCRdb reprocessed the 5' RACE reads via MiXCR and lists one record per CDR3 protein. The sample lists 100,000 or so distinct CDR3 sequences; roughly 8.2% were seen once. This clonotype originated in a man in his late teens or twenties who received the YFV17D yellow fever vaccine. The genes are TRBV15 and TRBJ2-5; D is perhaps TRBD2 (7 bases). The specimen was CD8+ T cells not binding an NS4B(214-222) dextramer, sorted from PBMCs, collected around 15 days after the first yellow fever vaccination. As DNA, the CDR3 is TGTGCCACCAGCAGAGGACTAGAAGGGGGGGATTGGACCCAGTACTTC. Translating it yields CATSRGLEGGDWTQYF.